Each of the 16 T cell receptor beta chains below was sequenced from the same sample in a study of identical twins' blood T cells. In TCRdb, the 5' RACE reads were re-called with MiXCR into one record per CDR3 protein. The table includes fewer than 450,000 distinct CDR3 sequences, about 28% detected once. Sequencing was done on a sample of PBMCs. These receptor sequences come from a woman aged 18 to 55 in good health.

Here the CDR3 DNA reads TGCAGCGCTATCGACAGAAAGAATAACTATGGCTACACCTTC. Its protein is CSAIDRKNNYGYTF. The chain couples TRBV29-1 to TRBJ1-2; weak D call: TRBD1 (5 bases). Trimming stripped 7 bases from V and 1 base from J, with 16 bases between. Germline CDR1 and CDR2: SQVTM and ANQGSEA. The CDR3 sequence is 14 residues long.

The CDR3 DNA follows: TGTGCCTGGAGTGTACTAGGGCCGGCTTTCTTT. Amino acids: CAWSVLGPAFF. The chain combines TRBV30 with TRBJ1-1; D call uncertain. Germline CDR1 and CDR2: GTSNPN and SVGIG (reference sequence). The V end lost 0 bases, the J end lost 11 bases, and 10 bases lay between the germline ends. The CDR3 spans 11 residues.

This clonotype was seen a few times. The V call is TRBV2, the J call TRBJ1-5; D is ambiguous. This CDR3 is built from 13 residues. V was trimmed by 2 bases and J by 6 bases, leaving 8 bases between them. From germline, CDR1 is SNHLY and CDR2 FYNNEI. Here the CDR3 reads CASSEWYFQPQHF. Here the CDR3 DNA reads TGTGCCAGCAGTGAATGGTATTTTCAGCCCCAGCATTTT.

Notes on this clonotype: The germline gene is not matched at one end of the junction; a read error may be the cause. V is TRBV6-5 and J is TRBJ1-2, with D hard to call. The CDR3 runs to 11 residues. The germline CDR1 and CDR2 sequences are MNHEY and SVGAGI. CDR3 DNA sequence: TGTGTCAGCAGTTACTTGGGTGGCTACACCTTC. It is translated as CVSSYLGGYTF.

This clonotype was seen only a few times. The J gene is TRBJ2-6, the V gene TRBV29-1; no reliable D call. The CDR3 sequence is 14 residues long. Deletions cut 4 bases from V and 2 bases from J, with 9 bases between. The germline V gene encodes CDR1 SQVTM and CDR2 ANQGSEA. In DNA, the CDR3 is TGCAGCGTTGCTTTACTGGCTGGGGCCAACGTCCTGACTTTC. Translation: CSVALLAGANVLTF.

There are many counts of this clonotype. The V gene is TRBV19, the J gene TRBJ2-3; tentative D call: TRBD2 (6 bases). This CDR3 has 13 residues. With 8 bases removed from V and 2 bases from J, the gap between germline ends came to 11 bases. Germline V CDR1 and CDR2: LNHDA, SQIVND (reference sequence). DNA for the CDR3: TGTGCCAGTTTAGCGGATAACACAGATACGCAGTATTTT. Protein: CASLADNTDTQYF.

This clonotype was counted many times. CDR3 protein: CSVAPDIFASEAFF. DNA of the CDR3: TGCAGCGTTGCGCCAGACATCTTTGCATCTGAAGCTTTCTTT. V and J are TRBV29-1 and TRBJ1-1; D is undetermined. The CDR3 sequence is 14 residues long. Per the germline V gene, CDR1 is SQVTM and CDR2 is ANQGSEA. The V gene lost 4 bases and the J gene lost 6 bases, with 18 bases spanning the gap.

This clonotype was recorded many times. The V call is TRBV2, the J call TRBJ1-2; the D gene is possibly TRBD1 (6 bases). This CDR3 spans 16 amino acids. CDR1 SNHLY and CDR2 FYNNEI come from the germline V gene. Trimming cost V 0 bases and J 7 bases, with 18 bases left between them. In nucleotides, the CDR3 is TGTGCCAGCAGTGAAGCGGTCTTAACAGGGTTCGCTGGCTACACCTTC. This translates into CASSEAVLTGFAGYTF.

The table lists this clonotype with many counts. The chain carries TRBV6-6 and TRBJ2-3; possible D gene TRBD1, 7 bases. Germline V gives CDR1 MNHNY, CDR2 SVGAGI (reference sequence). This CDR3 has 15 amino acids. Trimming pared 8 bases from V and 3 bases from J, leaving 18 bases between. The CDR3 reads CASQGGGDGTDTQYF. CDR3 bases: TGTGCCAGCCAAGGGGGCGGGGATGGTACAGATACGCAGTATTTT.

The chain uses TRBV6-1 and TRBJ2-2; 9 bases fit TRBD1. The CDR3 runs 16 residues. Losses at the gene ends were 3 bases for V and 6 bases for J; bases not matched to a gene: 8. The germline gives CDR1 MNHNS, CDR2 SASEGT. The CDR3 is CASSERDRVGAGELFF. The CDR3 DNA follows: TGTGCCAGCAGTGAGCGGGACAGGGTGGGTGCCGGGGAGCTGTTTTTT.

The rearrangement uses TRBV2 and TRBJ1-6; weak D call: TRBD1 (5 bases). V lost 3 bases, J lost 7 bases, and 10 bases lay in between. Germline assignment: CDR1 SNHLY and CDR2 FYNNEI. This CDR3 is 14 amino acids long. The CDR3 region is CASSDRAGNSPLHF. The CDR3 region has the DNA TGTGCCAGCAGTGACAGGGCCGGGAATTCACCCCTCCACTTT.

Details on this clonotype: An end of the junction does not agree with germline; a read error may underlie this. The chain recombines TRBV19 with TRBJ2-2; tentative D call: TRBD2 (6 bases). Germline lookup yields CDR1 LNHDA and CDR2 SQIVND (reference sequence). This CDR3 spans 16 amino acids. The CDR3 nucleotides read TGTGCCAGTAGTATTGGGGGGATCATGAACACCGGGGAGCCGTTTTTT. This gives the protein CASSIGGIMNTGEPFF.

V gene TRBV2 combines with J gene TRBJ1-5, with D unclear. CDR3 length equals 12 residues. Trimming pared 0 bases from V and 11 bases from J, leaving 8 bases between. Germline CDR1 SNHLY, CDR2 FYNNEI. As DNA, the CDR3 is TGTGCCAGCAGTGAAGCGCTCGGGGCCCAGCATTTT. Translating gives CASSEALGAQHF.

As concerns this clonotype: A much larger clone differs by one base, so this may be a read error. In nucleotides, the CDR3 is TGTGCCAGCAGCTCGACACTAGCGGTAGGTTACAATGGGCAGTTCTTC. As protein: CASSSTLAVGYNGQFF. V usage is TRBV5-4 and J usage is TRBJ2-1; 8 bases agree with TRBD2. The CDR3 spans 16 residues. CDR1 and CDR2 from the germline V gene are SGHNT and YYREEE (reference sequence).

The chain joins TRBV19 to TRBJ1-1; a weak D match, TRBD1 (6 bases). The germline V gene encodes CDR1 LNHDA and CDR2 SQIVND (reference sequence). CDR3 size: 12 residues. Between the trimmed V and J ends, which lost 3 bases and 6 bases, there was a span of 8 bases. CDR3 sequence: CASSIAGAEAFF. In DNA form, the CDR3 reads TGTGCCAGTAGTATCGCAGGGGCTGAAGCTTTCTTT.

This clonotype occurred a few times. The genes are TRBV19 and TRBJ1-5, with 9 bases aligning to TRBD1. V gave up 5 bases and J gave up 1 base; unmatched junction bases: 6. Germline V gives CDR1 LNHDA, CDR2 SQIVND (reference sequence). CDR3 size: 16 residues. The CDR3, as DNA: TGTGCCAGTAGTGGGGGACAGGGTACCAGCAATCAGCCCCAGCATTTT. This sequence encodes CASSGGQGTSNQPQHF.